This entry lists 9 T cell receptor beta chains sequenced from one sample in a study of cytomegalovirus exposure and HLA in healthy donors. PCR primers comprised 60 Vbeta and 13 Jbeta primers. Assay: immunoSEQ multiplex PCR; the TCRdb copy retains only in-frame clones and omits some. The sample lists some 85,000 clones; around 84% were seen once. Source material: PBMCs. The receptor set was obtained from a man in his late teens or twenties in good health and CMV-seronegative.

The chain couples TRBV6-6 to TRBJ2-1; 9 bases map to TRBD2. After removal of 7 bases from V and 9 bases from J, the junction contained 10 bases not matched to a gene. CDR3 length: 14 residues. CDR1 and CDR2 from the germline V gene are MNHNY and SVGAGI (reference sequence). This CDR3 reads CASTYGTSQVEQFF. Written as DNA, the CDR3 is TGTGCCAGCACCTACGGGACTAGCCAGGTTGAGCAGTTCTTC.

This clone is a singleton in its sample. This sequence joins TRBV28 and TRBJ2-5; the D gene is possibly TRBD1 (6 bases). The germline CDR1 and CDR2 sequences are MDHEN and SYDVKM. The CDR3 has 14 amino acids. V was trimmed by 4 bases and J by 2 bases, leaving 11 bases between them. The CDR3 here is CASSSGQLQETQYF. For the CDR3, the DNA is TGTGCCAGCAGTTCAGGACAGCTACAAGAGACCCAGTACTTC.

The chain is built from TRBV28 and TRBJ1-4; D possibly corresponds to TRBD1 (6 bases). Trimming removed 4 bases from V and 4 bases from J, with 10 bases in between. The CDR3 runs 14 residues. Germline V CDR1 and CDR2: MDHEN, SYDVKM. Written as DNA, the CDR3 is TGTGCCAGCAGTTGGGGGCCGGGTAATGAAAAACTGTTTTTT. It encodes CASSWGPGNEKLFF.

The chain employs TRBV6-1 and TRBJ1-3; D remains ambiguous. The V gene's germline CDR1 is MNHNS and CDR2 SASEGT. V lost 1 base and J lost 3, with 22 bases in between. The CDR3 runs to 19 residues. The CDR3: CASSEVALLLVPVGNTIYF. CDR3 bases: TGTGCCAGCAGTGAAGTAGCCCTCTTACTTGTGCCGGTTGGAAACACCATATATTTT.

DNA for the CDR3: TGCGCCAGCAGCTTATACGGAGATAACAATGAGCAGTTCTTC. The encoded protein is CASSLYGDNNEQFF. The chain joins TRBV5-1 to TRBJ2-1; D gene ambiguous. The CDR3 runs to 14 residues. Per germline, CDR1 SGHRS and CDR2 YFSETQ. Trimming removed 2 bases from V and 5 bases from J, with 11 bases in between.

The genes are TRBV19 and TRBJ1-5; a weak D match, TRBD1 (6 bases). CDR1 is LNHDA and CDR2 is SQIVND in the germline V gene (reference sequence). Trimming pared 10 bases from V and 3 bases from J, leaving 16 bases between. The CDR3 has 14 residues. The CDR3 DNA reads TGTGCCACCAGCCCGGGACAACTCAATCAGCCCCAGCATTTT. Amino acid sequence: CATSPGQLNQPQHF.

The chain recombines TRBV7-8 with TRBJ2-1; 10 bases line up with TRBD2. The CDR3 runs 15 residues. V dropped 6 bases and J dropped 4; count of bases not matched to a gene: 6. Germline CDR1 reads SGHVS; CDR2 reads FQNEAQ. CDR3 sequence: CASRQREGGYNEQFF. DNA of the CDR3: TGTGCCAGCAGACAGCGGGAGGGCGGGTACAATGAGCAGTTCTTC. Combining the CDR3 with reference TRBV7-8 and TRBJ2-1 gives the whole variable domain GAGVSQSPRYKVAKRGQDVALRCDPISGHVSLFWYQQALGQGPEFLTYFQNEAQLDKSGLPSDRFFAERPEGSVSTLKIQRTQQEDSAVYLCASRQREGGYNEQFFGPGTRLTVL.

The chain joins TRBV5-1 to TRBJ2-2, with 14 positions matching TRBD2. The CDR3 runs to 15 residues. J gave up 8 bases and V 6 bases, and 6 bases lay outside the gene matches. Germline loops: CDR1 SGHRS, CDR2 YFSETQ. The CDR3 region is CASKGTSGSSGELFF. Written as DNA, the CDR3 is TGCGCCAGCAAAGGGACTAGCGGGAGTTCTGGGGAGCTGTTTTTT.

In this sample, this clone turned up once. This sequence joins TRBV25-1 and TRBJ1-2; perhaps TRBD1 as D (5 bases). Germline values: CDR1 MGHDK, CDR2 SYGVNS. This CDR3 spans 12 amino acids. V lost 3 bases and J 14 bases, leaving 16 bases between the germline ends. DNA for the CDR3: TGTGCCAGCAGTGATTATACAGGCGAAATAACCTTC. It codes for CASSDYTGEITF.